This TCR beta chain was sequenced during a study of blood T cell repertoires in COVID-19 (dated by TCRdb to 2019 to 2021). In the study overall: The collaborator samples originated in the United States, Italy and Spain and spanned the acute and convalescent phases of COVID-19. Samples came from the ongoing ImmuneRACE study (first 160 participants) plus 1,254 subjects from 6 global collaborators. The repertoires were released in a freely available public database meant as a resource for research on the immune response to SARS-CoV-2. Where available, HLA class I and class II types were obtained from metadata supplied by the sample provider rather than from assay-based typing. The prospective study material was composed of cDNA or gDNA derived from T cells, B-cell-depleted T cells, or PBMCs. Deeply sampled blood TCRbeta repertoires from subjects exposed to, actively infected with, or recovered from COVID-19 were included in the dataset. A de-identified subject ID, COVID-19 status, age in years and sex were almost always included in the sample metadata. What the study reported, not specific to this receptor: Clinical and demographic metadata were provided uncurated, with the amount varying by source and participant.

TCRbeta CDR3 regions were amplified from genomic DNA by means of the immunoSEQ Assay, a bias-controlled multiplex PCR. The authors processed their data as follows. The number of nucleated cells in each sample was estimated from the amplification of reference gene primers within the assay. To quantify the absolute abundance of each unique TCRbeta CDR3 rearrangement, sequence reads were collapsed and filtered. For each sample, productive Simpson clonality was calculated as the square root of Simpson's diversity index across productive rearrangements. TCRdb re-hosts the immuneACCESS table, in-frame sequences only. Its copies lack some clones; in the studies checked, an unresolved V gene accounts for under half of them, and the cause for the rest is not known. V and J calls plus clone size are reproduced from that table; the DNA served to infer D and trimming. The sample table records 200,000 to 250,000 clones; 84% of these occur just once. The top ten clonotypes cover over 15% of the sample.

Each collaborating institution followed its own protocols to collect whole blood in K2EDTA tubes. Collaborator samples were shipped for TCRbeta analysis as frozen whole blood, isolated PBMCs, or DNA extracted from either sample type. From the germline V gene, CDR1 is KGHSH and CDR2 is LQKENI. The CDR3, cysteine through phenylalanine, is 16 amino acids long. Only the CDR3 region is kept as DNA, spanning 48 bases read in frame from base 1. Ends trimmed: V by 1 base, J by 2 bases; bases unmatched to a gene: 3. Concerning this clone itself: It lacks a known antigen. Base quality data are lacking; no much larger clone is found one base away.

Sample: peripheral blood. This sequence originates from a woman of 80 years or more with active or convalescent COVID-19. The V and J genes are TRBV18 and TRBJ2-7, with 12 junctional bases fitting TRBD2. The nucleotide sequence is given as TGTGCCAGCTCACCACAAGCTAGCGGGAGGGCCTACGAGCAGTACTTC. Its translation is CASSPQASGRAYEQYF. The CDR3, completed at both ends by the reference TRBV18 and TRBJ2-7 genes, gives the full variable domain NAGVMQNPRHLVRRRGQEARLRCSPMKGHSHVYWYRQLPEEGLKFMVYLQKENIIDESGMPKERFSAEFPKEGPSILRIQQVVRGDSAAYFCASSPQASGRAYEQYFGPGTRLTVT.